This T cell receptor (beta chain) is drawn from a study of regulatory T cells in long-lasting Graves disease. Study in general: Newly diagnosed Graves' patients had taken antithyroid drugs under 3 months.

In this sample, this clonotype turned up a few times. As for time point: newly diagnosed GD, antithyroid drugs for less than 3 months. Following extraction of RNA from PBMCs, that RNA was used to make the TCR library. This CDR3 is built from 14 residues. The germline gives CDR1 LGHNA, CDR2 YNFKEQ. With 4 bases removed from V and 1 base from J, the gap between germline ends came to 5 bases. Library construction for TCR beta used iRepertoire HTBI primers and Arm-PCR of CDR3 regions. MiXCR was run by TCRdb on the multiplex PCR reads, yielding one entry per CDR3 protein. This table has 400,000 to 650,000 distinct CDR3 sequences, about 16% appearing once. Another study also made use of these data, one on T cells in Graves' hyperthyroidism and ophthalmopathy. That paper notes: Most clonotypes expanded in the thyroid (above 0.001) were also present in blood.

This specimen consisted of peripheral blood mononuclear cells (PBMCs), obtained at new diagnosis, from a patient treated with antithyroid drugs. This chain connects TRBV4-2 to TRBJ1-6; D remains unclear. This TCR was recovered from a woman aged 35-65 years with Graves disease. The chain's CDR3 is CASSPGSYNSPLHF. The CDR3, as DNA: TGTGCCAGCAGCCCTGGTTCCTATAATTCACCCCTCCACTTT.